These 9 T cell receptor beta chains were all obtained from the same sample, sequenced in a study of spatial heterogeneity in lung cancer. MiXCR, run by TCRdb on the 5' RACE reads, gives a single entry per CDR3 protein. The sample yields about 120,000 distinct CDR3 sequences, 9% to 15% seen once. Time point denoted: blood at routine non-recurrence follow-up after resection. Whole RNA was taken from tumor, nontumor lung or frozen PBMC; it was then sequenced unsorted. Specimen: PBMCs, collected at follow-up. The receptors originated from a male donor with early-stage non-small cell lung cancer.

This clonotype was detected only a few times. The rearrangement links TRBV28 to TRBJ2-7; TRBD1 might be the D (6 bases). This CDR3 is built from 14 residues. CDR1 is MDHEN and CDR2 is SYDVKM in the germline V gene. Between the trimmed V and J ends, which lost 6 bases and 4 bases, there was a span of 16 bases. The CDR3 DNA reads as TGTGCCAGCAGCCCCGGGACACTTTCTTACGAGCAGTACTTC. Amino acid sequence: CASSPGTLSYEQYF.

The chain uses TRBV2 and TRBJ1-1; D is unresolved. CDR3 length equals 12 residues. Germline values: CDR1 SNHLY, CDR2 FYNNEI. The V end lost 2 bases, the J end lost 4 bases, and 5 bases lay between the germline ends. The CDR3 DNA reads TGTGCCAGCAGTGAACTCAGCACTGAAGCTTTCTTT. It codes for CASSELSTEAFF.

Many counts were recorded for this clonotype. The chain links TRBV5-4 to TRBJ2-3, with TRBD2 as a possible D gene (6 bases). The CDR3 is 16 residues long. V shed 1 base and J shed 3 bases, with 15 bases lying between them. Germline CDR1 and CDR2: SGHNT and YYREEE (reference sequence). The CDR3 DNA reads TGTGCCAGCAGCTTGAAACTAGCTCAGGGTACAGATACGCAGTATTTT. Residues: CASSLKLAQGTDTQYF.

The table lists this clonotype with many counts. V gene TRBV7-6 combines with J gene TRBJ2-7; 9 nucleotides line up with TRBD2. V lost 5 bases, J lost 2 bases, and 4 bases stayed unmatched. The CDR3 contains 14 residues. In germline, CDR1 is SGHVS, CDR2 FNYEAQ. CDR3 loop: CASSPERGAYEQYF. The DNA for the CDR3 is TGTGCCAGCAGCCCAGAGCGGGGGGCCTACGAGCAGTACTTC.

In this sample, this clonotype turned up many times. This chain links TRBV5-1 with TRBJ2-1; 9 nucleotides line up with TRBD1. CDR3 length equals 17 residues. Germline trimming cut 3 bases from V and 5 bases from J; bases unmatched to any gene: 12. CDR1 and CDR2 from the germline V gene are SGHRS and YFSETQ. CDR3 bases: TGCGCCAGCAGCTCGTCGATTGGACAGGGGACCCACAATGAGCAGTTCTTC. Residues: CASSSSIGQGTHNEQFF. Supplemented by reference TRBV5-1 and TRBJ2-1, the full variable domain reads KAGVTQTPRYLIKTRGQQVTLSCSPISGHRSVSWYQQTPGQGLQFLFEYFSETQRNKGNFPGRFSGRQFSNSRSEMNVSTLELGDSALYLCASSSSIGQGTHNEQFFGPGTRLTVL.

The sample holds many counts of this clonotype. The V call is TRBV12-3 or TRBV12-4, the J call TRBJ2-3, with TRBD2 matching over 9 bases. The trim removed 4 bases at V and 4 bases at J, leaving 9 bases unmatched. The CDR3 contains 16 residues. The CDR3 region has the DNA TGTGCCAGCAGTTCCCAGAGCGGGGGGAGGGCAGATACGCAGTATTTT. Protein product: CASSSQSGGRADTQYF.

This clonotype was counted many times. The rearrangement uses TRBV5-1 and TRBJ2-3; 7 bases match TRBD1. V lost 4 bases, J lost 2 bases, and 4 bases stayed unmatched. Germline lookup yields CDR1 SGHRS and CDR2 YFSETQ. This CDR3 has 14 residues. The CDR3 loop reads CASSPGQLTDTQYF. In DNA, the CDR3 is TGCGCCAGCAGCCCGGGACAGCTCACAGATACGCAGTATTTT. Full variable domain (missing parts from reference TRBV5-1 and TRBJ2-3): KAGVTQTPRYLIKTRGQQVTLSCSPISGHRSVSWYQQTPGQGLQFLFEYFSETQRNKGNFPGRFSGRQFSNSRSEMNVSTLELGDSALYLCASSPGQLTDTQYFGPGTRLTVL.

This clonotype was observed many times. This chain links TRBV5-5 with TRBJ2-5; D is uncertain. The germline CDR1 and CDR2 sequences are SGHKS and YYEKEE (reference sequence). This CDR3 is 13 amino acids long. Trimming stripped 4 bases from V and 2 bases from J, with 9 bases between. In DNA form, the CDR3 reads TGTGCCAGCAGCCTGGGAAGTCAAGAGACCCAGTACTTC. Translating gives CASSLGSQETQYF.

This clonotype was counted between two and nine times. The V and J genes are TRBV7-2 and TRBJ2-1; D is undetermined. The CDR3 covers 12 residues. Deletions cut 5 bases from V and 9 bases from J, with 11 bases between. Germline V gene sequence: CDR1 SGHTA, CDR2 FQGNSA. CDR3 sequence: CASSQGPGEQFF. The CDR3 DNA reads TGTGCCAGCAGCCAAGGCCCGGGTGAGCAGTTCTTC.